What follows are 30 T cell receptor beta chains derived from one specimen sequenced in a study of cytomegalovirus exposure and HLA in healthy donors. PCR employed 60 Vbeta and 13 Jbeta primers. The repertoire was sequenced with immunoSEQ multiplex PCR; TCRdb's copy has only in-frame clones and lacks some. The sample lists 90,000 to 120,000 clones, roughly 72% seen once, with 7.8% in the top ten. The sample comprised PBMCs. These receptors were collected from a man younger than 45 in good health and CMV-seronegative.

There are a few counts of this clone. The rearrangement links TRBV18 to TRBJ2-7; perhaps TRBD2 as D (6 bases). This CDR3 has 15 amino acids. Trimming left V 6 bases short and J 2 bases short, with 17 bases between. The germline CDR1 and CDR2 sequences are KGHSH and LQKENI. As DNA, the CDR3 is TGTGCCAGCTCCCCAGCCGCGGGAAGGGCCTACGAGCAGTACTTC. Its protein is CASSPAAGRAYEQYF. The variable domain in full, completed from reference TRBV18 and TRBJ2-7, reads NAGVMQNPRHLVRRRGQEARLRCSPMKGHSHVYWYRQLPEEGLKFMVYLQKENIIDESGMPKERFSAEFPKEGPSILRIQQVVRGDSAAYFCASSPAAGRAYEQYFGPGTRLTVT.

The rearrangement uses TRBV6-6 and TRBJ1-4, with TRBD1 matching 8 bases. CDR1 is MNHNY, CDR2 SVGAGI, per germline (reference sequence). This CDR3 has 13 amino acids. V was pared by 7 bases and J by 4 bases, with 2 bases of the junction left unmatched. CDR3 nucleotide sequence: TGTGCCAGCATCGACAGGGGTAATGAAAAACTGTTTTTT. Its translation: CASIDRGNEKLFF.

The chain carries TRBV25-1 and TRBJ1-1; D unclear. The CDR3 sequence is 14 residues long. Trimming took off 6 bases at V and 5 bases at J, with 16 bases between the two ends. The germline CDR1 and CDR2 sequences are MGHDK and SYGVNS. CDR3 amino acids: CASSEEGARTEAFF. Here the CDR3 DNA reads TGTGCCAGCAGCGAGGAGGGAGCAAGAACTGAAGCTTTCTTT.

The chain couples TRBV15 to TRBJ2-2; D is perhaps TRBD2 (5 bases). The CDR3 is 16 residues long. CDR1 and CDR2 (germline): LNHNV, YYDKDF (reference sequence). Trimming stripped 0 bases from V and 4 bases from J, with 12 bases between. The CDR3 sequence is CATSRERVEGTGELFF. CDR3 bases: TGTGCCACCAGCAGAGAGCGGGTCGAGGGCACCGGGGAGCTGTTTTTT.

The CDR3 loop is CASSLKTGGMDSPLHF. CDR3 nucleotides: TGTGCCAGCAGCTTAAAGACAGGGGGGATGGATTCACCCCTCCACTTT. The chain has TRBV5-4 and TRBJ1-6, with 9 bases identical to TRBD1. The length of the CDR3 is 16 residues. J lost 8 bases, V lost 2 bases, and 8 bases had no gene match. Per germline, CDR1 SGHNT and CDR2 YYREEE (reference sequence).

CDR3 sequence: CASSTGLAGAEQYF. For the CDR3, the DNA is TGTGCCAGTAGTACAGGACTAGCGGGAGCCGAGCAGTACTTC. The chain has TRBV19 and TRBJ2-7, with 13 bases lining up with TRBD2. V lost 4 bases to trimming and J lost 6 bases; unmatched junction nucleotides: 3. CDR1 and CDR2 (germline): LNHDA, SQIVND (reference sequence). CDR3 size: 14 residues.

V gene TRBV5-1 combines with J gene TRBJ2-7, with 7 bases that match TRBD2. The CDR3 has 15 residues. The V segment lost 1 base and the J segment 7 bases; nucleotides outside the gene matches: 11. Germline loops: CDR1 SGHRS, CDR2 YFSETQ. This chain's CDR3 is CASSLLEGGVAEQYF. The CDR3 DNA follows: TGCGCCAGCAGCTTGTTAGAGGGAGGGGTTGCGGAGCAGTACTTC.

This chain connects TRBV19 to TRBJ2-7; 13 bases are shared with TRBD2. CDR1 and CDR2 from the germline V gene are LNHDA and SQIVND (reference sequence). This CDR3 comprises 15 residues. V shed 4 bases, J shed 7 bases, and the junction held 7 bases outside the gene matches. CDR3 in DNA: TGTGCCAGTAGTAGGACTAGCGGGAGAGGGTATGAGCAGTACTTC. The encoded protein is CASSRTSGRGYEQYF.

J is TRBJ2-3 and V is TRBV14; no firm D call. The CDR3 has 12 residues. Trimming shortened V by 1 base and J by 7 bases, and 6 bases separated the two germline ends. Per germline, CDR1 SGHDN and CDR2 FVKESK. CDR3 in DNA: TGTGCCAGCAGCCAAGGTCTCTATACGCAGTATTTT. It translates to CASSQGLYTQYF.

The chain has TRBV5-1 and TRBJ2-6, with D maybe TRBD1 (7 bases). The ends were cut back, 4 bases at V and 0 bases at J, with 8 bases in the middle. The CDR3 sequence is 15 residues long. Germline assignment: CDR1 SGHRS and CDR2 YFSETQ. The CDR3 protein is CASSQGGSGANVLTF. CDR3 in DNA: TGCGCCAGCAGCCAGGGGGGCTCTGGGGCCAACGTCCTGACTTTC.

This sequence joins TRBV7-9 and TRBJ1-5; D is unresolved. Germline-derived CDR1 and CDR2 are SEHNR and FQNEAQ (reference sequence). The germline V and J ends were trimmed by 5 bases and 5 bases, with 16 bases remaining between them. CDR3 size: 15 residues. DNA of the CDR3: TGTGCCAGCAGCCTTGAGATGTCCGGAGATCAGCCCCAGCATTTT. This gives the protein CASSLEMSGDQPQHF.

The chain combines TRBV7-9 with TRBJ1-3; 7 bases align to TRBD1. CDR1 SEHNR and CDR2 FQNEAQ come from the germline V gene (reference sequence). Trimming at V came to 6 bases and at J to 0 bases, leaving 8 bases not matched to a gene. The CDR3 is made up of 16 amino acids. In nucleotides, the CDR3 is TGTGCCAGCAGATCCGGGACAGTGGTCTCTGGAAACACCATATATTTT. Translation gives CASRSGTVVSGNTIYF.

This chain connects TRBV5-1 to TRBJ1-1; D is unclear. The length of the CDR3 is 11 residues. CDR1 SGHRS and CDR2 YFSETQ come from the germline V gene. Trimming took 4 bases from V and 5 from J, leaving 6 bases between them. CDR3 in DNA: TGCGCCAGCAGCACGGGGACTGAAGCTTTCTTT. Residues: CASSTGTEAFF.

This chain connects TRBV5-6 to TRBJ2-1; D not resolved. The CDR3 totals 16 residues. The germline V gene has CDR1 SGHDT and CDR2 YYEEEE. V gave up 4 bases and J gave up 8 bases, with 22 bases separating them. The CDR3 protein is CASSQLVVFGGDEQFF. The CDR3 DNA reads TGTGCCAGCAGCCAGCTAGTAGTATTTGGTGGCGATGAGCAGTTCTTC. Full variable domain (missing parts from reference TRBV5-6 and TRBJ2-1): DAGVTQSPTHLIKTRGQQVTLRCSPKSGHDTVSWYQQALGQGPQFIFQYYEEEERQRGNFPDRFSGHQFPNYSSELNVNALLLGDSALYLCASSQLVVFGGDEQFFGPGTRLTVL.

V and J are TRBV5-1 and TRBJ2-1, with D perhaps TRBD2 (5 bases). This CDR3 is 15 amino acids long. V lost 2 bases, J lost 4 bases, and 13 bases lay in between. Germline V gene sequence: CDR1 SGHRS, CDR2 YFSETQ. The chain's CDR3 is CASSFVSGEYNEQFF. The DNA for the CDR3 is TGCGCCAGCAGCTTCGTGTCCGGGGAGTACAATGAGCAGTTCTTC.

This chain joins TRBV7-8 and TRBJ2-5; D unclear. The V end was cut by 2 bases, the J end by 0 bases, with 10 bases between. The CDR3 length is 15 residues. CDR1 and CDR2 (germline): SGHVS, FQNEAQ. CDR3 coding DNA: TGTGCCAGCAGCTTAAAAGCGAGGTACCAAGAGACCCAGTACTTC. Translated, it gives CASSLKARYQETQYF.

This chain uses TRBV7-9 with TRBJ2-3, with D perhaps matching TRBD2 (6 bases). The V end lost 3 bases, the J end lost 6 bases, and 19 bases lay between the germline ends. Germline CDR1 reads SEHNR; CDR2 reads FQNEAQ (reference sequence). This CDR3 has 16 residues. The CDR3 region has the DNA TGTGCCAGCAGCTTGGGGCGGGACCCCCGGGCGGATACGCAGTATTTT. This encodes CASSLGRDPRADTQYF. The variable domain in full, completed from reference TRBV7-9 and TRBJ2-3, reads DTGVSQNPRHKITKRGQNVTFRCDPISEHNRLYWYRQTLGQGPEFLTYFQNEAQLEKSRLLSDRFSAERPKGSFSTLEIQRTEQGDSAMYLCASSLGRDPRADTQYFGPGTRLTVL.

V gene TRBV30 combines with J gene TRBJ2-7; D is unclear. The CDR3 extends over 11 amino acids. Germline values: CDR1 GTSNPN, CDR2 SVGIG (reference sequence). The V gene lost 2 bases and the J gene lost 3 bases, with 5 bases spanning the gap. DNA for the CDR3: TGTGCCTGGAGTACCTACTACGAGCAGTACTTC. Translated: CAWSTYYEQYF.

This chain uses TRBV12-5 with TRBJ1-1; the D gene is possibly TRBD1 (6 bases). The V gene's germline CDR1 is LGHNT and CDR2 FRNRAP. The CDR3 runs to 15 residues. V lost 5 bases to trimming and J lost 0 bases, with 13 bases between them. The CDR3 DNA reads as TGTGCTAGTGGTGAGCAGGGGTCGATGAACACTGAAGCTTTCTTT. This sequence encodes CASGEQGSMNTEAFF.

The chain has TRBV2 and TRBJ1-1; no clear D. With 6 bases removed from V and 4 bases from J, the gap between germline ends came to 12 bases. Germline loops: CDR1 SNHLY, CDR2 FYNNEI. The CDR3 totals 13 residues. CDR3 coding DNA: TGTGCCAGCAGATTGGAAGGGAGCACTGAAGCTTTCTTT. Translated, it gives CASRLEGSTEAFF.

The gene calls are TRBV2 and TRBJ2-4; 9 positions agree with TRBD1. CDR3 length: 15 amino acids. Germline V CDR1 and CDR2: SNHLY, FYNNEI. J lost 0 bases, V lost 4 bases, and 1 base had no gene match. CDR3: CASSVGQGAKNIQYF. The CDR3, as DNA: TGTGCCAGCAGTGTGGGACAGGGAGCCAAAAACATTCAGTACTTC.

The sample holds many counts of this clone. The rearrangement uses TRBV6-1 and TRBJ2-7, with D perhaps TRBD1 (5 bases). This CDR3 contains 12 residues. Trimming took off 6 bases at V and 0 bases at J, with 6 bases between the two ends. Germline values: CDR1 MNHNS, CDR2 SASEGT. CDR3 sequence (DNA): TGTGCCAGCAGAGGGGCCTCCTACGAGCAGTACTTC. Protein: CASRGASYEQYF.

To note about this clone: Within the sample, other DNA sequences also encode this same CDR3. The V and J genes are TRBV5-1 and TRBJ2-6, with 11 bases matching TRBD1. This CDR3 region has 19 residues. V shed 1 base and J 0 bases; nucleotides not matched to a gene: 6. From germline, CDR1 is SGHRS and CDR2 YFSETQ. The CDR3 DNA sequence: TGCGCCAGCAGCTTGTTTGGGACAGGGGGGCCCTCTGGGGCCAACGTCCTGACTTTC. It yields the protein CASSLFGTGGPSGANVLTF.

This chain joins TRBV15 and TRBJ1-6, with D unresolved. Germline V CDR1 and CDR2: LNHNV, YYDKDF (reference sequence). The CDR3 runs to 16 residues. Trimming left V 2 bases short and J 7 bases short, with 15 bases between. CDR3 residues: CATSRRIQADNSPLHF. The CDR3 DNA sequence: TGTGCCACCAGCAGACGCATTCAGGCAGACAATTCACCCCTCCACTTT.

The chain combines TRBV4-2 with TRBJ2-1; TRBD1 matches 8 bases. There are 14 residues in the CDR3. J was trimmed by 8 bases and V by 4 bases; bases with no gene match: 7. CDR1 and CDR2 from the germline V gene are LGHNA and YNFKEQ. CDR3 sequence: CASSPTGGIDEQFF. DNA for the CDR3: TGTGCCAGCAGCCCAACAGGGGGTATAGATGAGCAGTTCTTC.

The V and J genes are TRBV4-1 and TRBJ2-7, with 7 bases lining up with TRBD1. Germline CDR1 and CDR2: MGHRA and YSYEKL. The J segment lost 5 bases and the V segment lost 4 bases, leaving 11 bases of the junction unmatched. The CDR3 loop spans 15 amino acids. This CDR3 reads CASSPEGQVGDEQYF. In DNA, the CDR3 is TGCGCCAGCAGCCCGGAAGGACAGGTGGGTGACGAGCAGTACTTC.

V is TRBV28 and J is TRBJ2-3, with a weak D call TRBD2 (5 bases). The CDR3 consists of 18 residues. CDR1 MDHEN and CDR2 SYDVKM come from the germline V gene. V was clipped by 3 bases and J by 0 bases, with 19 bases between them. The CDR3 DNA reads TGTGCCAGCAGTTTTATCCTCGGGCGGGCACGAAGCACAGATACGCAGTATTTT. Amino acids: CASSFILGRARSTDTQYF.

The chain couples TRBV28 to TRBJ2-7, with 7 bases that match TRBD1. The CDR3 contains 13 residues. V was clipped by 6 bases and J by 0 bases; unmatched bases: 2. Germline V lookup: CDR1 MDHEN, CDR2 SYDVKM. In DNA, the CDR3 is TGTGCCAGCAGCGACAGGGTCTCCTACGAGCAGTACTTC. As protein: CASSDRVSYEQYF.

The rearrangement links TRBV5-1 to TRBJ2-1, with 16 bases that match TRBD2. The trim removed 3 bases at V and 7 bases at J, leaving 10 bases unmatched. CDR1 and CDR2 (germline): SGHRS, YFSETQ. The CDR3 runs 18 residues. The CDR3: CASSWAPGLAGGGNEQFF. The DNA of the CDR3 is TGCGCCAGCAGCTGGGCCCCGGGACTAGCGGGAGGGGGAAATGAGCAGTTCTTC.

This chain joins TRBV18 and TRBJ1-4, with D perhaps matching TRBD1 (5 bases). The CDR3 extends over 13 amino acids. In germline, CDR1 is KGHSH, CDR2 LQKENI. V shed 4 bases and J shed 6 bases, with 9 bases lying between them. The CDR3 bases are TGTGCCAGCTCACAGGGACTCGATGAAAAACTGTTTTTT. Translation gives CASSQGLDEKLFF.